This TCR beta chain was recorded in a study of blood T cells in healthy people across ages (dated by TCRdb to 2015 to 2017). With regard to the full study: Template switching captured roughly one uniquely barcoded TCR beta cDNA molecule per two T cells in model experiments. Donors of different ages were randomly distributed across sequencing lanes to avoid experimental bias. The donors were divided into four age groups: young (average roughly 17 years), middle-aged (about 39), aged (about 61) and long-lived (82). Age-related changes in TCR beta repertoire diversity were measured in the study by deep sequencing normalized with unique cDNA molecular identifiers. For two donors (one aged 18 to 29 and one aged 80 or older), the study analyzed two additional independent replicas of 1 million unique cDNA reads from the same blood draw.

Library generation was performed with 5' RACE. Instrument on record: Illumina HiSeq 2500. A second PCR of roughly 6 to 11 cycles was run with a J-beta primer mix and a sample-barcoded 5' primer. A unique molecular identifier was introduced onto each TCR beta cDNA molecule by a template-switch 5' adaptor carrying 12 random nucleotides. At least 3 million CDR3-containing paired-end reads were obtained from each sample. All of the RNA was converted into first-strand cDNA using the Mint cDNA synthesis kit, with a TRBC-specific oligonucleotide serving as the primer. Following uracil-DNA glycosylase treatment, all cDNA underwent a first 18-cycle PCR with the universal primers M1SS and BC2_uni_R. The original pipeline was this. Each sample was normalized by randomly selecting 1 million high-quality reads, each carrying a distinct molecular identifier. Instead of being binned into consensus sequences, reads with shared molecular identifiers were discarded. MiTCR, with a Q25 quality threshold and the strictest error-elimination algorithm, was used for CDR3 identification, clonotype clustering and error correction. A nonparametric unseen species model with Euler transformation was used to estimate a lower bound on total TCR beta diversity. TCRdb cleaned the public reads at Q25 with fastp, built clones with MiXCR and kept in-frame beta chains. Each CDR3 protein gets just one entry, which takes the most common genes and DNA from the rows behind it. The V and J calls here are based on TCRdb, not the publication. The sample includes roughly 700,000 distinct CDR3 sequences, with around 45% observed a single time. The ten biggest clones cover around a third of the sample.

Donors were a few dozen systemically healthy Caucasian individuals from Russia aged roughly 6 to 95 years. Each donor gave about 11 milliliters of peripheral blood, drawn into EDTA-treated Vacutainer tubes. Ficoll-Paque density-gradient centrifugation was used to isolate PBMCs, with at least 6 million per sample. Total RNA, at least 6 micrograms per sample, was extracted from PBMCs with Trizol reagent. The percentages of naive CD45RAhigh/CD27high T cells were determined by flow cytometry on a PBMC aliquot from every donor. The CDR3, from cysteine to phenylalanine, totals 16 residues. CDR3 DNA is the only sequence kept; it has 48 bases, read in frame from the first base. V was cut back by 0 bases and J by 0 bases, leaving a gap of 9 bases between them. CDR1 and CDR2, looked up from the germline V gene, are SGHTA and FQGNSA. Study-wide findings and limitations: There was a strong correlation between observed TCR beta diversity and the percentage of naive T cells measured by flow cytometry. Estimates of total diversity based on one million sequenced T cells were considered lower bounds and underestimates. Conclusive comparison of naive and antigen-experienced compartments was prevented by the profiling of bulk unsorted PBMCs. Because donor CMV infection status was unknown, age-related changes in expanded clonotypes were potentially confounded. The long-lived group showed more naive CD4+ T cells, fewer expanded clones and increased TCR diversity than the aged group, suggesting age selection. As age increased, observed TCR beta diversity per million T cells dropped in a roughly linear way, and a significant reduction was already evident by age 40.

This clonotype has more than one count but fewer than ten. Its specific antigen is unknown. Within one base of it there is no much larger clone, and no base qualities were kept. The TCR comes from a woman between 55 and 75 years old in good health. The sample comprised blood. This receptor chain uses TRBV7-2 and TRBJ2-4; there is no confident call for the D gene. The base sequence is TGTGCCAGCAGCTTAGCGTATCCTTTAGCCAAAAACATTCAGTACTTC. It translates to CASSLAYPLAKNIQYF.